Shown below are 31 T cell receptor beta chains from a single sample sequenced in a study of blood T cell repertoires in COVID-19. Some clones are missing from TCRdb's copy, which holds only in-frame ones; the method was immunoSEQ multiplex PCR. The data hold about 34,000 clones, with more than 70% observed a single time. Material: peripheral blood. These receptor sequences come from an elderly man with active or convalescent COVID-19.

The chain couples TRBV24-1 to TRBJ2-4; 8 positions match TRBD1. The CDR3 loop spans 17 amino acids. The junction had 9 bases not matched to a gene; V was cut back by 5 bases and J by 1 base. The germline gives CDR1 KGHDR, CDR2 SFDVKD. In DNA, the CDR3 is TGTGCCACCAGTGCAGGGGGCGTAAGTTCGGCCAAAAACATTCAGTACTTC. Translating it yields CATSAGGVSSAKNIQYF.

The chain carries TRBV19 and TRBJ2-1; 11 bases map to TRBD2. The CDR3 loop spans 15 amino acids. The germline V gene encodes CDR1 LNHDA and CDR2 SQIVND (reference sequence). Germline trimming cut 7 bases from V and 6 bases from J; bases unmatched to any gene: 8. In DNA, the CDR3 is TGTGCCAGTACAAAAGTAGCGGGAGGGGGCAATGAGCAGTTCTTC. Translation: CASTKVAGGGNEQFF.

The chain links TRBV10-2 to TRBJ1-5; the D gene is possibly TRBD1 (5 bases). Trimming removed 7 bases at V and 0 bases at J, with 7 bases between. This CDR3 comprises 13 residues. Germline V gene lookup returns CDR1 WSHSY and CDR2 SAAADI. The CDR3 sequence is CASMGGSNQPQHF. The CDR3 DNA sequence: TGCGCCAGCATGGGGGGTAGCAATCAGCCCCAGCATTTT.

The V gene is TRBV18, the J gene TRBJ2-1; TRBD2 matches at 7 bases. The CDR3 has 15 amino acids. Germline lookup yields CDR1 KGHSH and CDR2 LQKENI. J was trimmed by 4 bases and V by 6 bases; bases with no gene match: 9. DNA for the CDR3: TGTGCCAGCTCCAAAGGACTAGTTGGGTACAATGAGCAGTTCTTC. It translates to CASSKGLVGYNEQFF.

The V call is TRBV28, the J call TRBJ1-3; D unclear. The V end lost 2 bases, the J end lost 0 bases, and 8 bases lay between the germline ends. The CDR3 has 15 amino acids. Looked up from germline, CDR1 is MDHEN and CDR2 is SYDVKM. CDR3: CASSLAGSSGNTIYF. For the CDR3, the DNA is TGTGCCAGCAGTTTAGCAGGTAGCTCTGGAAACACCATATATTTT.

The gene calls are TRBV28 and TRBJ2-7; 7 positions match TRBD1. The length of the CDR3 is 13 residues. The germline V gene has CDR1 MDHEN and CDR2 SYDVKM. Germline trimming cut 9 bases from V and 0 bases from J; bases unmatched to any gene: 5. Written as DNA, the CDR3 is TGTGCCAGTTCGACAGGGCTCTCCTACGAGCAGTACTTC. Translated: CASSTGLSYEQYF.

This clone was detected only a few times. This rearrangement joins TRBV4-2 to TRBJ1-1; D may be TRBD1 (5 bases). The V and J ends lost 2 bases and 4 bases respectively, with 20 bases between them. Germline-derived CDR1 and CDR2 are LGHNA and YNFKEQ. This CDR3 is 17 amino acids long. The CDR3 loop reads CASSQIAQRRRGTEAFF. Written as DNA, the CDR3 is TGTGCCAGCAGCCAAATAGCACAACGACGGAGGGGCACTGAAGCTTTCTTT.

This rearrangement joins TRBV7-9 to TRBJ2-2; D gene uncertain. Trimming cost V 5 bases and J 1 base, with 11 bases left between them. The CDR3 consists of 15 residues. Germline-derived CDR1 and CDR2 are SEHNR and FQNEAQ (reference sequence). The CDR3 reads CASSPVGGNTGELFF. The CDR3 nucleotides are TGTGCCAGCAGCCCCGTCGGTGGGAACACCGGGGAGCTGTTTTTT.

CDR3 sequence (DNA): TGTGCCAGCAGCGGTGGGACAGGGCATGGGGCAGATACGCAGTATTTT. This sequence encodes CASSGGTGHGADTQYF. The chain employs TRBV5-4 and TRBJ2-3, with 9 nucleotides matching TRBD1. This CDR3 region has 16 residues. V dropped 4 bases and J dropped 4; count of bases not matched to a gene: 10. The germline gives CDR1 SGHNT, CDR2 YYREEE (reference sequence).

V and J are TRBV11-2 and TRBJ2-4; D is ambiguous. V was pared by 9 bases and J by 0 bases, with 9 bases between. The CDR3 is 13 residues long. CDR1 is SGHAT and CDR2 is FQNNGV in the germline V gene. The CDR3 DNA sequence: TGTGCCAGTACCCCTATAGCCAAAAACATTCAGTACTTC. As protein: CASTPIAKNIQYF.

The V gene is TRBV2, the J gene TRBJ1-6, with 8 bases matching TRBD1. The junction had 6 bases not matched to a gene; V was cut back by 2 bases and J by 9 bases. This CDR3 spans 15 amino acids. From germline, CDR1 is SNHLY and CDR2 FYNNEI. CDR3 coding DNA: TGTGCCAGCAGTGAAAGGGGACAGGTTACTTCACCCCTCCACTTT. Translating it yields CASSERGQVTSPLHF.

The CDR3 DNA reads as TGTGCCAGCAGTGTAGGGACAGGGGGCTTCAATCAGCCCCAGCATTTT. It translates to CASSVGTGGFNQPQHF. This chain links TRBV6-1 with TRBJ1-5; 12 nucleotides match TRBD1. CDR3 length: 16 amino acids. V dropped 4 bases and J dropped 3; count of bases not matched to a gene: 4. The germline V gene encodes CDR1 MNHNS and CDR2 SASEGT.

This chain uses TRBV11-2 with TRBJ2-5, with a tentative D call TRBD2 (5 bases). The CDR3 extends over 14 amino acids. Per germline, CDR1 SGHAT and CDR2 FQNNGV. Deletions cut 3 bases from V and 2 bases from J, with 10 bases between. DNA for the CDR3: TGTGCCAGCAGCTTGTGGACGGGACAAGAGACCCAGTACTTC. Protein: CASSLWTGQETQYF.

The chain links TRBV10-3 to TRBJ2-1; 15 bases are a match to TRBD2. Trimming cost V 3 bases and J 0 bases; bases outside gene matches: 9. Looked up from germline, CDR1 is ENHRY and CDR2 is SYGVKD. CDR3 length: 20 residues. CDR3 sequence: CAISDLVGTSGRSSYNEQFF. The DNA of the CDR3 is TGTGCCATCAGTGACCTGGTTGGGACTAGCGGGAGGAGCTCCTACAATGAGCAGTTCTTC.

This clone showed up just once. The gene calls are TRBV5-1 and TRBJ1-1; perhaps TRBD1 as D (6 bases). In germline, CDR1 is SGHRS, CDR2 YFSETQ. The CDR3 is 14 residues long. The V gene lost 5 bases and the J gene lost 2 bases, with 13 bases spanning the gap. The CDR3 coding sequence is TGCGCCAGCAGGATCCTAGGGGGAAACACTGAAGCTTTCTTT. It encodes CASRILGGNTEAFF.

The rearrangement uses TRBV28 and TRBJ1-5, with 8 bases that match TRBD1. Germline trimming cut 4 bases from V and 7 bases from J; bases unmatched to any gene: 9. The CDR3 consists of 15 residues. CDR1 is MDHEN, CDR2 SYDVKM, per germline. CDR3 loop: CASSSIGQGGQPQHF. CDR3 in DNA: TGTGCCAGCAGTTCGATAGGACAGGGAGGACAGCCCCAGCATTTT.

This chain links TRBV18 with TRBJ1-3; TRBD1 matches 8 bases. V shed 6 bases and J 3 bases; nucleotides not matched to a gene: 10. This CDR3 is 16 amino acids long. Per the germline V gene, CDR1 is KGHSH and CDR2 is LQKENI. CDR3 loop: CASSDSQGVYGNTIYF. CDR3 DNA sequence: TGTGCCAGCTCGGACTCACAGGGGGTATATGGAAACACCATATATTTT.

The chain combines TRBV5-1 with TRBJ2-2; TRBD1 aligns across 8 bases. There are 17 residues in the CDR3. The V and J ends lost 2 bases and 4 bases, in that order; junction bases with no gene match: 10. CDR1 and CDR2 from the germline V gene are SGHRS and YFSETQ. CDR3 loop: CASSLIPGQAFTGELFF. In nucleotides, the CDR3 is TGCGCCAGCAGCTTAATTCCGGGACAGGCGTTCACCGGGGAGCTGTTTTTT.

The chain joins TRBV28 to TRBJ2-3; D not certain. This CDR3 has 14 residues. V lost 1 base, J lost 2 bases, and 7 bases lay in between. CDR1 is MDHEN, CDR2 SYDVKM, per germline. Here the CDR3 reads CASSLLVITDTQYF. The CDR3 DNA is TGTGCCAGCAGTTTATTAGTAATCACAGATACGCAGTATTTT.

This clone is termed medium-sized. The chain has TRBV19 and TRBJ1-5, with TRBD1 matching 8 bases. The CDR3 extends over 17 amino acids. Germline CDR1 is LNHDA and CDR2 is SQIVND (reference sequence). The V and J ends lost 1 base and 5 bases, in that order; junction bases with no gene match: 10. The CDR3 loop is CASSIALTGDSDQPQHF. The CDR3 DNA sequence: TGTGCCAGTAGTATAGCCCTGACAGGGGATTCAGATCAGCCCCAGCATTTT.

The chain recombines TRBV27 with TRBJ2-3, with 11 bases identical to TRBD2. Looked up from germline, CDR1 is MNHEY and CDR2 is SMNVEV (reference sequence). The V segment lost 3 bases and the J segment 2 bases; nucleotides outside the gene matches: 4. The CDR3 contains 16 residues. CDR3: CASSFTSGSSTDTQYF. CDR3 bases: TGTGCCAGCAGTTTTACTAGCGGGAGTTCCACAGATACGCAGTATTTT.

J is TRBJ1-5 and V is TRBV28; D is unclear. CDR3 size: 14 residues. V lost 6 bases and J 1 base, leaving 10 bases between the germline ends. In germline, CDR1 is MDHEN, CDR2 SYDVKM. The CDR3 here is CASSPRASNQPQHF. CDR3 nucleotides: TGTGCCAGCAGCCCTCGAGCGAGCAATCAGCCCCAGCATTTT. Variable domain in full (rest from reference TRBV28 and TRBJ1-5): DVKVTQSSRYLVKRTGEKVFLECVQDMDHENMFWYRQDPGLGLRLIYFSYDVKMKEKGDIPEGYSVSREKKERFSLILESASTNQTSMYLCASSPRASNQPQHFGDGTRLSIL.

The J gene is TRBJ1-2, the V gene TRBV6-1; unclear D gene. There are 12 residues in the CDR3. V was pared by 3 bases and J by 3 bases, with 5 bases between. Germline V gene data show CDR1 as MNHNS and CDR2 as SASEGT. The CDR3 loop is CASSERHYGYTF. As DNA, the CDR3 is TGTGCCAGCAGTGAGAGGCACTATGGCTACACCTTC.

The J gene is TRBJ1-1, the V gene TRBV4-2; D might be TRBD1 (5 bases). CDR1 LGHNA and CDR2 YNFKEQ come from the germline V gene. Trimming stripped 5 bases from V and 5 bases from J, with 21 bases between. This CDR3 spans 16 amino acids. CDR3 loop: CASSNTVYGARTEAFF. DNA for the CDR3: TGTGCCAGCAGCAACACTGTCTATGGGGCTAGGACTGAAGCTTTCTTT.

The chain joins TRBV7-9 to TRBJ2-6; D remains unclear. The germline gives CDR1 SEHNR, CDR2 FQNEAQ (reference sequence). The CDR3 is 16 amino acids. Between the trimmed V and J ends, which lost 3 bases and 0 bases, there was a span of 9 bases. The CDR3 loop is CASSFTIDSGANVLTF. CDR3 DNA sequence: TGTGCCAGCAGCTTCACGATAGACTCTGGGGCCAACGTCCTGACTTTC.

This chain uses TRBV29-1 with TRBJ2-7; D remains ambiguous. V was trimmed by 0 bases and J by 0 bases, leaving 21 bases between them. CDR3 length equals 18 residues. CDR1 SQVTM and CDR2 ANQGSEA come from the germline V gene. The CDR3 DNA follows: TGCAGCGTTGAAGATCCAGACGACACCCCAGGAAGCTCCTACGAGCAGTACTTC. Translated, it gives CSVEDPDDTPGSSYEQYF.

V and J are TRBV2 and TRBJ1-1, with 7 nucleotides matching TRBD1. Germline CDR1 reads SNHLY; CDR2 reads FYNNEI. This CDR3 region has 14 residues. Trimming at V came to 0 bases and at J to 3 bases, leaving 1 base not matched to a gene. CDR3: CASSEAQGDTEAFF. Here the CDR3 DNA reads TGTGCCAGCAGTGAAGCCCAGGGGGACACTGAAGCTTTCTTT.

The gene calls are TRBV6-5 and TRBJ1-5, with TRBD1 matching over 9 bases. The germline V gene encodes CDR1 MNHEY and CDR2 SVGAGI. This CDR3 comprises 15 residues. V dropped 4 bases and J dropped 3; count of bases not matched to a gene: 4. CDR3 in amino acids: CASSSDRGANQPQHF. The CDR3 bases are TGTGCCAGCAGTTCCGACAGGGGGGCCAATCAGCCCCAGCATTTT.

J is TRBJ2-6 and V is TRBV19; TRBD2 is a possible D gene (5 bases). From germline, CDR1 is LNHDA and CDR2 SQIVND (reference sequence). The CDR3 consists of 16 residues. Trimming pared 3 bases from V and 2 bases from J, leaving 11 bases between. The chain's CDR3 is CASSIRLGAGANVLTF. The CDR3 DNA is TGTGCCAGTAGTATTAGGCTCGGGGCTGGGGCCAACGTCCTGACTTTC.

This clone is a singleton in its sample. This chain uses TRBV6-2 or TRBV6-3 with TRBJ2-1; D call uncertain. Trimming cost V 0 bases and J 4 bases, with 13 bases left between them. Looked up from germline, CDR1 is MNHEY and CDR2 is SVGEGT. The CDR3 totals 16 residues. In DNA form, the CDR3 reads TGTGCCAGCAGTTACTCGCCGCGGAGATCGTACAATGAGCAGTTCTTC. Its translation: CASSYSPRRSYNEQFF.

The chain couples TRBV19 to TRBJ2-7; D remains unclear. Germline CDR1 is LNHDA and CDR2 is SQIVND (reference sequence). The CDR3 spans 16 residues. V was cut by 5 bases and J by 5 bases, with 22 bases left in between. CDR3 bases: TGTGCCAGTAGTGTGGCTCGACTGGCCCCCAACCACGAGCAGTACTTC. This encodes CASSVARLAPNHEQYF.